The source of this T cell receptor beta chain is a study of siplizumab effects on memory and regulatory T cells. TCRdb's table, derived via immunoSEQ multiplex PCR, lists solely in-frame clones and lacks some. The data hold approximately 60,000 clones, with roughly 85% observed a single time. Trimming took off 4 bases at V and 5 bases at J, with 11 bases between the two ends. The CDR3 totals 14 residues. Germline-derived CDR1 and CDR2 are SGHAT and FQNNGV. The TCR was taken from a human donor in good health. Specimen: memory CD4+ T cells sorted from blood. This chain links TRBV11-2 with TRBJ2-2; D might be TRBD1 (5 bases). CDR3 coding DNA: TGTGCCAGCAGCTCCCAAACAGGAACCGGGGAGCTGTTTTTT. Translated, it gives CASSSQTGTGELFF. The whole variable domain, remainder taken from reference TRBV11-2 and TRBJ2-2, is EAGVAQSPRYKIIEKRQSVAFWCNPISGHATLYWYQQILGQGPKLLIQFQNNGVVDDSQLPKDRFSAERLKGVDSTLKIQPAKLEDSAVYLCASSSQTGTGELFFGEGSRLTVL.